These T cell receptor beta chains were read from a single sample in a study of vaccination and CD4 T cells after COVID-19. No antigens are known for them. TCRdb recomputed calls from the PCR reads with MiXCR, one row per CDR3 protein. The sample records approximately 11,000 distinct CDR3 sequences, approximately 65% being singletons. This specimen consisted of CD4+ T cells from blood, cultured in vitro, obtained before SARS-CoV-2 vaccination. The source is a human donor who had recovered from COVID-19. The CDR3 runs from the conserved cysteine through the conserved F or W. The D gene is left open where the match is weak. The size entry is marked missing in some rows and otherwise reads once, few, many or a size class.

d_gene	abundance	j_gene	v_gene	CDR3nt	CDR3aa
-	-	TRBJ1-5	TRBV6-1	TGTGCCACCCTCCCAATGAGTGACGGGCGCGCCTATAGCAATCAGCCCCAGCATTTT	CATLPMSDGRAYSNQPQHF
TRBD1	-	TRBJ2-2	TRBV24-1	TGTGCCACCAGTGAGCCGGGACAGACTAACACCGGGGAGCTGTTTTTT	CATSEPGQTNTGELFF
TRBD1	-	TRBJ1-6	TRBV28	TGTGCCAGCAGTCCCGGGACAGGGGTGTATAATTCACCCCTCCACTTT	CASSPGTGVYNSPLHF
-	-	TRBJ2-5	TRBV5-1	TGCGCCAGCAGCTTGTCGATAGCGGAGACAGCCCAAGAGACCCAGTACTTC	CASSLSIAETAQETQYF
TRBD2	medium-sized	TRBJ2-1	TRBV29-1	TGCAGCGTTGAAGATCAGACTAGCGAGACCTACAATGAGCAGTTCTTC	CSVEDQTSETYNEQFF
TRBD1	once	TRBJ1-1	TRBV6-1	TGTGCCAGCTATGTGGGACAGCGCGACACTGAAGCTTTCTTT	CASYVGQRDTEAFF
-	-	TRBJ1-5	TRBV30	TGTGCCTGGAGTGTAGAAGGGACTCAGCCCCAGCATTTT	CAWSVEGTQPQHF
-	-	TRBJ2-3	TRBV27	TGTGCCAGCAGTTACAGGGAGTACAGCACAGATACGCAGTATTTT	CASSYREYSTDTQYF
TRBD1	-	TRBJ1-2	TRBV28	TGTGCCAGCAGGACAATCCGGGACAGGGGACTATTACATAACTATGGCTACACCTTC	CASRTIRDRGLLHNYGYTF
-	-	TRBJ1-2	TRBV20-1	TGCAGTGCTAGAGATGGGGCAGGGTCCGCTGACTATGGCTACACCTTC	CSARDGAGSADYGYTF
TRBD1	few	TRBJ1-6	TRBV15	TGTGCCACCAGCCGCAGGGGGAGTAATTCACCCCTCCACTTT	CATSRRGSNSPLHF
-	-	TRBJ2-3	TRBV24-1	TGTGCCACCAGTGAACTCACAGATACGCAGTATTTT	CATSELTDTQYF
-	-	TRBJ1-1	TRBV30	TGTGCCTGGAGTCGGGGGTGGGGCCGGGGGCTCACTGAAGCTTTCTTT	CAWSRGWGRGLTEAFF
-	-	TRBJ2-1	TRBV19	TGTGCCAGTAGTACCCGGGACTACAATGAGCAGTTCTTC	CASSTRDYNEQFF
-	once	TRBJ2-7	TRBV6-4	TGTGCCAGCAGTGGAGCCTACGAGCAGTACTTC	CASSGAYEQYF
-	-	TRBJ2-3	TRBV20-1	TGCAGTGCTAGAAACGACCAGGGGAGGCAAGATACGCAGTATTTT	CSARNDQGRQDTQYF
-	-	TRBJ1-2	TRBV28	TGTGCCACACAAGAGGCCGGGGCCGTGGGTAACTATGGCTACACCTTC	CATQEAGAVGNYGYTF
-	few	TRBJ1-6	TRBV2	TGTGCCAGCAGTGAGGGTTGGAGGGTTTATAATTCACCCCTCCACTTT	CASSEGWRVYNSPLHF
-	-	TRBJ2-7	TRBV5-1	TGCGCCAGCAGCTTGGACAGGGCTTACGAGCAGTACTTC	CASSLDRAYEQYF
TRBD2	-	TRBJ2-7	TRBV11-2	TGTGCCAGCAGCTTGGGTATACTAGCGGGAACCAGTTACGAGCAGTACTTC	CASSLGILAGTSYEQYF
-	-	TRBJ2-7	TRBV27	TGTGCCAGCAGTTTTCGTTTCCTCGCTGGGGAAACCCAACCTCCCTACGAGCAGTACTTC	CASSFRFLAGETQPPYEQYF
-	-	TRBJ1-2	TRBV28	TGTGCCAGCAGTTTATCGGCGGCCCCCTATGGCTACACCTTC	CASSLSAAPYGYTF
TRBD1	-	TRBJ2-7	TRBV5-1	TGCGCCAGCAGCTTGGGAGGACAGGGTGCCGAGCAGTACTTC	CASSLGGQGAEQYF